These T cell receptor beta chains were read from a single sample in a study of blood T cell repertoires in COVID-19. Libraries were prepared by immunoSEQ multiplex PCR; TCRdb keeps only in-frame clonotypes and omits some of them. This table holds some 200,000 clones, 88% found once. Sample: peripheral blood. These receptors came from a man aged 35 to 55 with active or convalescent COVID-19. Both conserved end residues are part of each CDR3.

J	V	CDR3
TRBJ1-2	TRBV19	CASSGRTGNGYTF
TRBJ1-5	TRBV6-5	CASSRTGSYQPQHF
TRBJ2-7	TRBV4-1	CASSQGFTGGYEQYF
TRBJ1-5	TRBV19	CASSIMGQGIYSNQPQHF
TRBJ2-7	TRBV28	CASNHRNREGYEQYF
TRBJ1-5	TRBV9	CASSVDSGPSQPQHF
TRBJ2-7	TRBV4-3	CASSQGATSQFSEQYF
TRBJ2-2	TRBV19	CASTWTSGITGELFF
TRBJ2-7	TRBV5-1	CASSPGDISSYEQYF
TRBJ2-5	TRBV27	CASSWTGLQETQYF
TRBJ2-3	TRBV9	CASSVYSGSTRDTQYF
TRBJ1-2	TRBV7-2	CASSIRTANYGYTF
TRBJ2-1	TRBV4-2	CASSQVASVNSYNEQFF
TRBJ2-2	TRBV27	CASSFPDRLNTGELFF
TRBJ1-6	TRBV6-6	CASSRQGEDSPLHF
TRBJ1-1	TRBV7-9	CASRDRGKGGTEAFF
TRBJ1-2	TRBV9	CASAKEGYGYTF
TRBJ1-3	TRBV5-1	CASSLTSQGGNTIYF
TRBJ1-4	TRBV6-2/TRBV6-3	CASSQGATNEKLFF
TRBJ2-7	TRBV4-2	CASSQLAGMILEQYF
TRBJ1-6	TRBV11-2	CASSFRTGSSSYNSPLHF
TRBJ2-5	TRBV7-2	CASSSGQYRETQYF
TRBJ2-7	TRBV10-3	CAIGLALGEQYF
TRBJ1-5	TRBV28	CASSFRQGKSNQPQHF
TRBJ2-5	TRBV4-1	CASSQDFADRRGGGETQYF
TRBJ2-2	TRBV5-6	CASSSRGGSSGELFF
TRBJ1-6	TRBV2	CASSGGRHFNSPLHF
TRBJ1-5	TRBV30	CAWSVPSGVNQPQHF
TRBJ2-7	TRBV30	CAWSSGHSLYEQYF
TRBJ1-1	TRBV12-5	CASGSTGMGAFF
TRBJ1-4	TRBV10-3	CAISESRTVPEKLFF
TRBJ1-1	TRBV5-4	CASSFQGGFTEAFF
TRBJ2-1	TRBV3-1/TRBV3-2	CASSQDGTSGRGRYNEQFF
TRBJ2-7	TRBV6-2/TRBV6-3	CASSYLGAVGPYEQYF
TRBJ1-5	TRBV6-5	CASSPTYDQPQHF
TRBJ1-2	TRBV7-3	CASSLITGAGYTF
TRBJ1-2	TRBV6-2/TRBV6-3	CASSYSKGQGPLYGYTF
TRBJ2-7	TRBV21-1	CASSNLSGQITYEQYF
TRBJ1-4	TRBV28	CASSFYRGQANEKLFF
TRBJ2-2	TRBV9	CASSVAYGGANTGELFF
TRBJ2-1	TRBV11-3	CASSLVRAYNEQFF
TRBJ2-4	TRBV19	CASSIGQGGFFGNIQYF
TRBJ1-1	TRBV6-5	CASRSLGQMNTEAFF
TRBJ2-5	TRBV28	CASSPRSFSSQETQYF
TRBJ1-5	TRBV19	CASSRTVYQPQHF
TRBJ2-7	TRBV11-2	CASSSTSGDSPTYEQYF
TRBJ2-7	TRBV27	CASGTSGYEQYF
TRBJ2-3	TRBV7-2	CASSQDRGSTDTQYF
TRBJ2-2	TRBV5-1	CASSRTGINTGELFF
TRBJ1-6	TRBV6-1	CASSEAEPYNSPLHF
TRBJ2-7	TRBV5-1	CASSGTGAYEQYF
TRBJ2-4	TRBV6-2/TRBV6-3	CASSYFGLGDIQYF
TRBJ1-1	TRBV6-5	CASSYSGQGHTEAFF
TRBJ1-4	TRBV28	CASRTGGTNEKLFF
TRBJ1-1	TRBV19	CASRQNTEAFF
TRBJ1-4	TRBV7-9	CASSSPGHRGSNEKLFF
TRBJ1-5	TRBV2	CASRPDRGAEQPQHF
TRBJ2-3	TRBV5-1	CASSFSQSTDTQYF
TRBJ2-7	TRBV7-9	CASSLVPTGAYEQYF
TRBJ1-6	TRBV2	CASRNDRGDNSPLHF